The sequence of this TCR beta chain was determined in a study of T cell responses to AZD1222 COVID-19 vaccine. In regard to this clone: The antigen remains unidentified.

The repertoire was sequenced with immunoSEQ multiplex PCR; TCRdb's copy has only in-frame clones and lacks some. In the table there are under 110,000 clones, around 84% of which are singletons. Study findings and constraints: Rises in breadth and depth of Spike-specific TCRs came after two AZD1222 doses. Baseline serostatus was positive in only a handful of AZD1222 recipients. The donor group comprised mostly white British people and more females; the analysis possibly underestimated clonal diversity. Scientists sampled the repertoires only once the peak T cell response had passed.

CDR3 size: 14 residues. Germline V gene sequence: CDR1 MNHEY, CDR2 SMNVEV (reference sequence). Trimming took 5 bases from V and 5 from J; bases not matched to a gene: 5. The rearrangement joins TRBV27 to TRBJ1-1; TRBD1 aligns across 10 bases. This receptor was identified in an adult in good health. The sequencing used peripheral blood, collected on day 0 of AZD1222 vaccination. Written as DNA, the CDR3 is TGTGCCAGCAGTCTGACAGGGGGCCGGACTGAAGCTTTCTTT. Its protein is CASSLTGGRTEAFF.